These 30 T cell receptor beta chains were all obtained from the same sample, sequenced in a study of blood T cell repertoires in COVID-19. Assay: immunoSEQ multiplex PCR; the TCRdb copy retains only in-frame clones and omits some. The sample yields 310,000 or so clones, roughly 90% seen once. The sequenced material came from PBMCs or T cells enriched from blood (not recorded which). Every receptor here comes from a middle-aged woman who had recovered from COVID-19.

The chain is built from TRBV29-1 and TRBJ2-7; weak D call: TRBD2 (6 bases). CDR1 and CDR2 from the germline V gene are SQVTM and ANQGSEA. Trimming shortened V by 6 bases and J by 2 bases, and 14 bases separated the two germline ends. The CDR3 runs 13 residues. This CDR3 is CSVGHRLAYEQYF. The CDR3 nucleotides are TGCAGCGTCGGACATCGACTAGCCTACGAGCAGTACTTC.

The chain uses TRBV2 and TRBJ1-1, with D hard to call. This CDR3 region has 14 residues. Germline V lookup: CDR1 SNHLY, CDR2 FYNNEI. Trimming cost V 2 bases and J 4 bases, with 11 bases left between them. The CDR3 coding sequence is TGTGCCAGCAGTGAAACTAGGTCCGGCACTGAAGCTTTCTTT. Its protein product is CASSETRSGTEAFF.

This clone was seen a few times. V gene TRBV6-6 combines with J gene TRBJ2-7; the D is unclear. In germline, CDR1 is MNHNY, CDR2 SVGAGI (reference sequence). Trimming cost V 5 bases and J 2 bases, with 7 bases left between them. This CDR3 is built from 12 residues. CDR3 sequence: CASSPGAYEQYF. DNA for the CDR3: TGTGCCAGCAGTCCAGGTGCCTACGAGCAGTACTTC.

The chain employs TRBV6-2 or TRBV6-3 and TRBJ2-2; tentative D call: TRBD2 (6 bases). This CDR3 contains 15 residues. In germline, CDR1 is MNHEY, CDR2 SVGEGT. The V and J ends lost 4 bases and 5 bases respectively, with 14 bases between them. This CDR3 is CASSSLGLPTGELFF. The CDR3 DNA follows: TGTGCCAGCAGTTCCCTAGGACTACCAACCGGGGAGCTGTTTTTT.

The V and J genes are TRBV19 and TRBJ1-5; D is ambiguous. Germline V gene sequence: CDR1 LNHDA, CDR2 SQIVND (reference sequence). The CDR3 is 14 amino acids. The V and J ends lost 8 bases and 2 bases respectively, with 13 bases between them. The CDR3 region has the DNA TGTGCCAGTGGCCCCCCGGGAGGCAATCAGCCCCAGCATTTT. Protein sequence: CASGPPGGNQPQHF.

The chain joins TRBV29-1 to TRBJ1-1; D may be TRBD1 (6 bases). The CDR3 sequence is 13 residues long. Germline lookup yields CDR1 SQVTM and CDR2 ANQGSEA. V lost 4 bases and J lost 0, with 9 bases in between. CDR3 protein: CSVAGDMNTEAFF. The CDR3 region has the DNA TGCAGCGTTGCCGGGGACATGAACACTGAAGCTTTCTTT.

The chain links TRBV21-1 to TRBJ2-3; the DNA was not compared with TRBD2, the D call given in the table. TRBV21-1 is deemed a pseudogene. The CDR3 totals 23 residues. The CDR3 protein is CASSKVRDGYPGAGGPSTDTQYF. The CDR3 DNA sequence: TGTGCCAGCAGCAAAGTTCGGGACGGCTATCCCGGAGCGGGAGGGCCAAGTACAGATACGCAGTATTTT.

The rearrangement uses TRBV6-2 or TRBV6-3 and TRBJ2-1, with 7 bases matching TRBD2. Germline V CDR1 and CDR2: MNHEY, SVGEGT. The CDR3 spans 17 residues. Trimming removed 1 base from V and 8 bases from J; junction bases left unmatched: 14. CDR3 DNA: TGTGCCAGCAGTTACTGGGGGGGGAGTCTTCCCCCTCATGAGCAGTTCTTC. This gives the protein CASSYWGGSLPPHEQFF.

The rearrangement uses TRBV18 and TRBJ1-2, with D perhaps TRBD1 (5 bases). The CDR3 runs to 16 residues. CDR1 is KGHSH, CDR2 LQKENI, per germline. The V end was cut by 0 bases, the J end by 4 bases, with 15 bases between. The CDR3 region is CASSPPLDIKSYGYTF. The CDR3 nucleotides are TGTGCCAGCTCACCACCCCTGGACATAAAGTCCTATGGCTACACCTTC.

The chain carries TRBV7-2 and TRBJ2-7; D may be TRBD1 (6 bases). V was shortened by 1 base and J by 2 bases, with 12 bases between the two germline ends. The length of the CDR3 is 15 residues. CDR1 is SGHTA and CDR2 is FQGNSA in the germline V gene. In nucleotides, the CDR3 is TGTGCCAGCAGCTTAGAGGGACACGGTCCCTACGAGCAGTACTTC. The encoded protein is CASSLEGHGPYEQYF.

The sample holds a few counts of this clone. The chain's CDR3 is CAISEVQGNTQYF. The CDR3 nucleotides read TGTGCCATCAGCGAAGTACAGGGTAATACGCAGTATTTT. The chain employs TRBV10-3 and TRBJ2-3; D possibly corresponds to TRBD1 (6 bases). The CDR3 runs to 13 residues. CDR1 is ENHRY and CDR2 is SYGVKD in the germline V gene. Trimming removed 6 bases at V and 7 bases at J, with 14 bases between.

The V gene is TRBV27, the J gene TRBJ1-1; 9 nucleotides agree with TRBD1. Germline-derived CDR1 and CDR2 are MNHEY and SMNVEV (reference sequence). This CDR3 contains 15 residues. After removal of 5 bases from V and 2 bases from J, the junction contained 6 bases not matched to a gene. The CDR3 DNA follows: TGTGCCAGCAGTATATGGACAGGGGCAAACACTGAAGCTTTCTTT. The encoded protein is CASSIWTGANTEAFF.

The CDR3 coding sequence is TGTGCCAGCAGTTATCGACAGGGTGGTGGGGAGCTGTTTTTT. Amino acids: CASSYRQGGGELFF. The chain couples TRBV6-5 to TRBJ2-2; 7 bases align to TRBD1. The V and J ends lost 3 bases and 8 bases, in that order; junction bases with no gene match: 6. The germline V gene has CDR1 MNHEY and CDR2 SVGAGI. CDR3 length equals 14 residues.

The V gene is TRBV6-1, the J gene TRBJ2-1; 10 nucleotides align to TRBD2. The CDR3 is 18 residues long. V lost 2 bases to trimming and J lost 0 bases; unmatched junction nucleotides: 7. From germline, CDR1 is MNHNS and CDR2 SASEGT. CDR3 nucleotide sequence: TGTGCCAGCAGTGAAAGGCTAGCGGGGGCGAGCTCCTACAATGAGCAGTTCTTC. Translation gives CASSERLAGASSYNEQFF.

The gene calls are TRBV5-4 and TRBJ2-2; D is ambiguous. There are 12 residues in the CDR3. Germline V gene lookup returns CDR1 SGHNT and CDR2 YYREEE (reference sequence). Trimming left V 4 bases short and J 4 bases short, with 5 bases between. For the CDR3, the DNA is TGTGCCAGCAGCCACGGCACCGGGGAGCTGTTTTTT. Its translation is CASSHGTGELFF.

The sample holds one count of this clone. The chain is built from TRBV30 and TRBJ2-1; tentative D call: TRBD1 (6 bases). Looked up from germline, CDR1 is GTSNPN and CDR2 is SVGIG (reference sequence). Trimming left V 0 bases short and J 7 bases short, with 13 bases between. The CDR3 contains 14 residues. The CDR3 DNA is TGTGCCTGGAGTGTAACAGGGAGTGTTAATGAGCAGTTCTTC. This gives the protein CAWSVTGSVNEQFF.

The table lists this clone with a few counts. V gene TRBV18 combines with J gene TRBJ1-4, with D unclear. The length of the CDR3 is 15 residues. Per the germline V gene, CDR1 is KGHSH and CDR2 is LQKENI. With 3 bases removed from V and 4 bases from J, the gap between germline ends came to 12 bases. CDR3 bases: TGTGCCAGCTCACCCTCCGGGGTTGGTAATGAAAAACTGTTTTTT. Translated, it gives CASSPSGVGNEKLFF.

This sequence joins TRBV11-2 and TRBJ2-1, with 10 bases that match TRBD2. CDR3 size: 16 residues. V shed 0 bases, J shed 10 bases, and the junction held 9 bases outside the gene matches. Germline V CDR1 and CDR2: SGHAT, FQNNGV. CDR3 sequence reads: CASSLDGSGGVWEQFF. CDR3 sequence (DNA): TGTGCCAGCAGCTTAGACGGCAGCGGGGGGGTTTGGGAGCAGTTCTTC.

The chain recombines TRBV5-4 with TRBJ2-1, with D unclear. Between the trimmed V and J ends, which lost 0 bases and 0 bases, there was a span of 16 bases. From germline, CDR1 is SGHNT and CDR2 YYREEE (reference sequence). The length of the CDR3 is 18 residues. CDR3 sequence: CASSLVHVQRSSYNEQFF. The CDR3 DNA reads as TGTGCCAGCAGCTTGGTACACGTACAGAGAAGCTCCTACAATGAGCAGTTCTTC.

The CDR3 sequence is CASSRGGETQYF. Written as DNA, the CDR3 is TGTGCCAGCAGCAGGGGGGGAGAGACCCAGTACTTC. The V and J genes are TRBV14 and TRBJ2-5, with D tentatively TRBD2 (7 bases). CDR1 is SGHDN, CDR2 FVKESK, per germline. Trimming shortened V by 5 bases and J by 4 bases, and 8 bases separated the two germline ends. The CDR3 has 12 amino acids.

The V gene is TRBV19, the J gene TRBJ2-3; D may be TRBD2 (6 bases). The CDR3 sequence is 16 residues long. V lost 8 bases and J 2 bases, leaving 20 bases between the germline ends. Germline lookup yields CDR1 LNHDA and CDR2 SQIVND (reference sequence). CDR3 sequence reads: CASRGGSGLFTDTQYF. The CDR3 coding sequence is TGTGCCAGTCGTGGAGGTAGCGGACTATTCACAGATACGCAGTATTTT.

The gene calls are TRBV7-2 and TRBJ1-2, with 11 bases fitting TRBD1. V was pared by 3 bases and J by 10 bases, with 4 bases of the junction left unmatched. Germline V gene data show CDR1 as SGHTA and CDR2 as FQGNSA. The CDR3 consists of 13 residues. CDR3 sequence (DNA): TGTGCCAGCAGCTTTGGACAGGGGGCGAACTACACCTTC. Its protein is CASSFGQGANYTF.

This chain uses TRBV5-4 with TRBJ2-7; TRBD1 matches 7 bases. The J segment lost 2 bases and the V segment lost 5 bases, leaving 4 bases of the junction unmatched. The CDR3 contains 13 residues. From germline, CDR1 is SGHNT and CDR2 YYREEE (reference sequence). This CDR3 is CASSRQGAYEQYF. The CDR3 region has the DNA TGTGCCAGCAGTCGACAGGGAGCCTACGAGCAGTACTTC.

The J gene is TRBJ1-6, the V gene TRBV3-1 (or the pseudogene TRBV3-2); D gene unclear. The CDR3 length is 14 residues. Trimming shortened V by 0 bases and J by 10 bases, and 10 bases separated the two germline ends. CDR1 and CDR2 from the germline V gene are LGHDT and YNNKEL (reference sequence). The CDR3 is CASSQDPGGSPLHF. In DNA form, the CDR3 reads TGTGCCAGCAGCCAAGATCCGGGTGGATCACCCCTCCACTTT.

This clone was recorded only once. CDR3 coding DNA: TGTGCCAGCAGCCTCGACAGGCGCCAGGCGTTCTTC. It codes for CASSLDRRQAFF. The J gene is TRBJ2-1, the V gene TRBV3-1 (or the pseudogene TRBV3-2), with a weak D call TRBD1 (6 bases). Germline V gene lookup returns CDR1 LGHDT and CDR2 YNNKEL (reference sequence). V dropped 4 bases and J dropped 15 bases, with 16 bases sitting between them. The CDR3 covers 12 residues.

The V call is TRBV18, the J call TRBJ1-6, with D perhaps TRBD1 (6 bases). Trimming stripped 7 bases from V and 8 bases from J, with 15 bases between. Germline lookup yields CDR1 KGHSH and CDR2 LQKENI. The CDR3 extends over 14 amino acids. The CDR3 protein is CASFTGGPYSPLHF. The CDR3 nucleotides read TGTGCCAGCTTCACCGGGGGGCCCTATTCACCCCTCCACTTT.

The chain is built from TRBV18 and TRBJ1-1; TRBD1 matches 9 bases. This CDR3 has 14 residues. Losses at the gene ends were 6 bases for V and 3 bases for J; bases not matched to a gene: 5. Germline CDR1 and CDR2: KGHSH and LQKENI. The CDR3 DNA follows: TGTGCCAGCTCCCCGAGACAGGGGGACACTGAAGCTTTCTTT. It translates to CASSPRQGDTEAFF. Combining the CDR3 with reference TRBV18 and TRBJ1-1 gives the whole variable domain NAGVMQNPRHLVRRRGQEARLRCSPMKGHSHVYWYRQLPEEGLKFMVYLQKENIIDESGMPKERFSAEFPKEGPSILRIQQVVRGDSAAYFCASSPRQGDTEAFFGQGTRLTVV.

The CDR3 protein is CASSEGMGQGKETQYF. The CDR3 DNA reads as TGTGCCAGCAGTGAAGGAATGGGGCAGGGGAAAGAGACCCAGTACTTC. The V and J genes are TRBV6-1 and TRBJ2-5; tentative D call: TRBD1 (6 bases). The germline gives CDR1 MNHNS, CDR2 SASEGT. Trimming took off 1 base at V and 3 bases at J, with 15 bases between the two ends. The CDR3 is made up of 16 amino acids.

The J gene is TRBJ1-2, the V gene TRBV7-9; D is possibly TRBD1 (5 bases). Trimming took 4 bases from V and 1 from J, leaving 10 bases between them. CDR1 and CDR2 (germline): SEHNR, FQNEAQ (reference sequence). The CDR3 contains 14 residues. CDR3 DNA sequence: TGTGCCAGCAGCTCCCGACAGAGTAACTATGGCTACACCTTC. Its translation: CASSSRQSNYGYTF. Drawing the rest from reference TRBV7-9 and TRBJ1-2, the complete variable domain is DTGVSQNPRHKITKRGQNVTFRCDPISEHNRLYWYRQTLGQGPEFLTYFQNEAQLEKSRLLSDRFSAERPKGSFSTLEIQRTEQGDSAMYLCASSSRQSNYGYTFGSGTRLTVV.

The chain recombines TRBV7-3 with TRBJ2-6; D is ambiguous. Trimming took 5 bases from V and 1 from J, leaving 9 bases between them. CDR3 size: 15 residues. CDR1 and CDR2 from the germline V gene are SGHTA and FQGTGA. CDR3 nucleotides: TGTGCCAGCAGCCCGATACTTTCTGGGGCCAACGTCCTGACTTTC. The encoded protein is CASSPILSGANVLTF.